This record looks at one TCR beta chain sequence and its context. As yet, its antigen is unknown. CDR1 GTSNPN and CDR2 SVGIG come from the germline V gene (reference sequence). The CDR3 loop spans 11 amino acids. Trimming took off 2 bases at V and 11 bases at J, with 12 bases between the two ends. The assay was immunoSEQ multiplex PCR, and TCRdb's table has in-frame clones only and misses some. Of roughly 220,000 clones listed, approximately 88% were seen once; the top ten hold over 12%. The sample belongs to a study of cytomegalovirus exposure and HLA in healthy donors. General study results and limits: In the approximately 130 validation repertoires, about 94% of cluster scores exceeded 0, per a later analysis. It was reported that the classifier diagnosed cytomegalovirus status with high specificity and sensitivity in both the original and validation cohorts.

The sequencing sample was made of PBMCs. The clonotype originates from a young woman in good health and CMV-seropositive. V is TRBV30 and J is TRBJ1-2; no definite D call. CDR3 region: CAWSSGVLYTF. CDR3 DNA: TGTGCCTGGAGTAGCGGTGTTCTATACACCTTC. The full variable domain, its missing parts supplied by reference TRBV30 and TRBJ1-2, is SQTIHQWPATLVQPVGSPLSLECTVEGTSNPNLYWYRQAAGRGLQLLFYSVGIGQISSEVPQNLSASRPQDRQFILSSKKLLLSDSGFYLCAWSSGVLYTFGSGTRLTVV.